This T cell receptor beta chain was identified during a study of blood T cells in healthy people across ages. CDR3 length equals 12 residues. The use of a sample-barcoded 5' primer and a J-beta primer mix characterized a second PCR of roughly 7 to 12 cycles. One entry per CDR3 protein results from TCRdb running MiXCR on the 5' RACE reads. Here the sample spans about 1.7 million distinct CDR3 sequences, about 30% being singletons. On this clonotype: Germline is not matched at one junction end, which may reflect a read error.

The sample was blood. The chain combines TRBV12-3 or TRBV12-4 with TRBJ2-6; tentatively, D is TRBD1 (6 bases). The origin of this receptor is a woman younger than 45 in good health. The CDR3 reads CASSPGANVPTF. The CDR3 region has the DNA TGTGCCAGCAGCCCAGGGGCCAACGTCCCGACTTTC.